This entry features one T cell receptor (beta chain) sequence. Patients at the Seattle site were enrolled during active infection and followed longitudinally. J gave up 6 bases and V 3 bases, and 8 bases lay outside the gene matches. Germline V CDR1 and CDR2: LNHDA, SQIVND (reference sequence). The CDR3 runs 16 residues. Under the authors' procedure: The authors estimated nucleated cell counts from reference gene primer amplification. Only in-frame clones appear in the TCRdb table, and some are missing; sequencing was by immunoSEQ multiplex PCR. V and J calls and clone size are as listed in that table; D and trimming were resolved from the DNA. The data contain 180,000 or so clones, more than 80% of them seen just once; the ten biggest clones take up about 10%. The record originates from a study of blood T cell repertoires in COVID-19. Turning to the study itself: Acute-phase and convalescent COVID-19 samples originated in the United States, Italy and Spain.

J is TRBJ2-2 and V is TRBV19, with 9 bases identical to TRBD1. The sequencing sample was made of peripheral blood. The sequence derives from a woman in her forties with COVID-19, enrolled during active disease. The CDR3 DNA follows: TGTGCCAGTAGTATTCTTGGAGGGACAGGGCCCGGGGAGCTGTTTTTT. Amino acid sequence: CASSILGGTGPGELFF. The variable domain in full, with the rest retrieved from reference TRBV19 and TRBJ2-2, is DGGITQSPKYLFRKEGQNVTLSCEQNLNHDAMYWYRQDPGQGLRLIYYSQIVNDFQKGDIAEGYSVSREKKESFPLTVTSAQKNPTAFYLCASSILGGTGPGELFFGEGSRLTVL.